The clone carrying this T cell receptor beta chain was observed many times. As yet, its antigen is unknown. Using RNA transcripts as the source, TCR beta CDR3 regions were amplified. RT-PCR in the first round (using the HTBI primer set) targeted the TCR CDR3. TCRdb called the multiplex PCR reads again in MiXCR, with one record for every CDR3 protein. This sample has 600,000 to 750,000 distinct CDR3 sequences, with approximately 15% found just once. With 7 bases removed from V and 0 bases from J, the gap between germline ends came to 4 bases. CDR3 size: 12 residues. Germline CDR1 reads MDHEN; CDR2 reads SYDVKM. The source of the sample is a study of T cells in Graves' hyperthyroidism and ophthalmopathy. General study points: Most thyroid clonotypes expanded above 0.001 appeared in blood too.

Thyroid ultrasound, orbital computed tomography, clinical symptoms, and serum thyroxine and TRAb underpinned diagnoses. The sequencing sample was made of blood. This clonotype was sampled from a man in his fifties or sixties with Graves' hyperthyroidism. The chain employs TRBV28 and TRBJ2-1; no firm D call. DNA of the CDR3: TGTGCCAGCATTAGCTCCTACAATGAGCAGTTCTTC. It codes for CASISSYNEQFF.